Detailed here is one T cell receptor beta chain. The antigen remains unidentified. This sample stems from a study of PD-1 blockade in classical Hodgkin lymphoma. The study, taken as a whole, reports: Factors driving the repertoire differences, possibly disease activity or prior therapy, remain undefined. It was reported that newly diagnosed patients had less baseline TCR diversity than healthy donors.

Measured with immunoSEQ multiplex PCR; TCRdb has only the in-frame clones, and not every one. The table shows fewer than 90,000 clones, with roughly 92% occurring only once. Time point of the sample: newly diagnosed, previously untreated cHL patient sample. Comparison PBMCs came from previously untreated, newly diagnosed classical Hodgkin lymphoma patients. J gave up 6 bases and V 0 bases, and 4 bases lay outside the gene matches. Germline V CDR1 and CDR2: MNHNY, SVGAGI (reference sequence). CDR3 length: 14 residues. The chain links TRBV6-6 to TRBJ2-7; 8 nucleotides agree with TRBD2. The TCR was taken from a human donor with classical Hodgkin lymphoma. The sequenced material came from peripheral blood mononuclear cells (PBMCs). The CDR3 DNA is TGTGCCAGCAGTTACTCTAGCGGGGAGATCGAGCAGTACTTC. It yields the protein CASSYSSGEIEQYF.